This T cell receptor (beta chain) came from a study of blood T cell repertoires in COVID-19. For the study at large: Both acute and convalescent COVID-19 samples were obtained from the United States, Italy and Spain.

The table lists this clone with a count of one. Here immunoSEQ multiplex PCR was the method, and the copy in TCRdb shows in-frame clones only, minus some. The sample yields roughly 310,000 clones, 88% seen once. The CDR3 consists of 16 residues. CDR1 is SGHRS, CDR2 YFSETQ, per germline. V dropped 0 bases and J dropped 3; count of bases not matched to a gene: 4. This TCR came from a woman between 45 and 60 years old with active or convalescent COVID-19. This rearrangement joins TRBV5-1 to TRBJ1-3, with 9 bases that match TRBD1. Input material: peripheral blood. The CDR3 sequence: CASSLGGQGYGNTIYF. CDR3 bases: TGCGCCAGCAGCTTGGGAGGACAGGGGTATGGAAACACCATATATTTT.